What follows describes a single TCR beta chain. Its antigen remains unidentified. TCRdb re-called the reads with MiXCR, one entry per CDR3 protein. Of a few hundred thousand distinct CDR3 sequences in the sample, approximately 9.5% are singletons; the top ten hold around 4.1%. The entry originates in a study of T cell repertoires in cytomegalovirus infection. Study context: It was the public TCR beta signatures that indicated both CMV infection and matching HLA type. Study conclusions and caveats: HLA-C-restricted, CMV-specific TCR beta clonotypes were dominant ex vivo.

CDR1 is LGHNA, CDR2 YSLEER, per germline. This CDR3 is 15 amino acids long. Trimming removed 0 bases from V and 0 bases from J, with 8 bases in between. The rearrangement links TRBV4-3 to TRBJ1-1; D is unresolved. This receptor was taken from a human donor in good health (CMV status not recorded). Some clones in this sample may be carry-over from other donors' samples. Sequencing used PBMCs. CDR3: CASSQDRRVNTEAFF. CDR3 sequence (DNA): TGCGCCAGCAGCCAAGATCGGAGAGTGAACACTGAAGCTTTCTTT.